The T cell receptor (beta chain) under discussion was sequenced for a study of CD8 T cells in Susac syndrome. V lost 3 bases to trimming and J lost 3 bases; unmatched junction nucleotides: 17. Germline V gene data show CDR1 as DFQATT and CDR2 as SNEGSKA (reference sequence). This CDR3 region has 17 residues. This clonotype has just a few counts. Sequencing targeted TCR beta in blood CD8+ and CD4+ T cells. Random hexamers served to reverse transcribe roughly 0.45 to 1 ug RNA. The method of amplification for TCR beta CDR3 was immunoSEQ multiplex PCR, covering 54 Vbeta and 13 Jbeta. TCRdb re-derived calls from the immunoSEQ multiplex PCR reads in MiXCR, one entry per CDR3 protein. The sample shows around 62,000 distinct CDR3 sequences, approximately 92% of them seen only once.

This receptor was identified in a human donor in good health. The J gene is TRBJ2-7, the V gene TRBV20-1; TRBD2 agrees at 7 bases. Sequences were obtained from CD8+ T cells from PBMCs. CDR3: CSASPGRVWGEGYEQYF. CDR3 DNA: TGCAGTGCTAGCCCCGGTCGTGTGTGGGGGGAGGGCTACGAGCAGTACTTC.